Sequencing of this T cell receptor (beta chain) was carried out in a study of T cell repertoires in cytomegalovirus infection. The overall study: A matching HLA type, together with CMV infection, was signaled by public TCR beta signatures.

Study observations and caveats: Carriers of CMV plus the relevant HLA were identified by cumulative public TCR beta family frequency.

This clonotype was observed many times. Its antigen remains unknown. This CDR3 is 15 amino acids long. Trimming removed 5 bases from V and 4 bases from J, with 16 bases in between. Germline loops: CDR1 SEHNR, CDR2 FQNEAQ (reference sequence). TCRdb reprocessed the reads with MiXCR, giving one entry per CDR3 protein. Here the sample spans 200,000 to 250,000 distinct CDR3 sequences, roughly 22% being singletons. This TCR was recovered from a human donor in good health (CMV status not recorded). Some clones in this sample may be carry-over from other donors' samples. The chain uses TRBV7-9 and TRBJ2-3; the D gene is possibly TRBD2 (7 bases). Specimen: CD8+ T cells from PBMCs. CDR3 in amino acids: CASSPVAGASDTQYF. DNA of the CDR3: TGTGCCAGCAGCCCCGTGGCGGGGGCCTCAGATACGCAGTATTTT.